This T cell receptor (beta chain) was found in a study of cytomegalovirus exposure and HLA in healthy donors (dated by TCRdb to the late 2010s). About the investigation overall: An earlier analysis of roughly 500 of the donors reported more than 250 Gb of sequence data and some 120 million unique TCR beta sequences from some 180 million T cells. Among a few hundred genotyped donors of the cohort, an average of around 240,000 unique TCR beta nucleotide sequences were sequenced per donor, roughly 20% of them non-productive. The study profiled the T cell repertoires of 666 subjects by immunosequencing and related them to cytomegalovirus serostatus. To predict cytomegalovirus infection status, the study combined high-throughput TCR immunosequencing, statistical association of individual TCRs with disease status, and machine learning. Of the 350 to 450 genotyped donors, 81% were placed in the genetic ancestry cluster associated with self-reported Caucasian donors. To decide whether each TCR beta V gene segment behaved as functional or pseudogenic, an earlier analysis of some 540 of the donors relied on high-throughput TCR beta sequencing. In a later analysis, previously published TCR beta repertoires from 666 donors were re-analyzed and high-resolution HLA genotyping was added so that TCR occurrence patterns could be studied. About five DR-DQ haplotypes were treated as single units for association and clustering because of strong linkage in the cohort. Typing coverage differed by locus: A, B, C, DRB1 and DQB1 were typed in roughly 620-640 donors, DQA1 in roughly 500, DPA1 in approximately 600, and DPB1 in 400 to 480. Alongside the repertoire data, information on donor age, sex, ethnicity and CMV serostatus was compiled. Every discovery cohort repertoire had been produced on one sequencing platform. Along with the roughly 700-subject first cohort, a separate validation cohort of around 110 different subjects was used. Rather than drawing on any new phenotypic data, the later analysis identified candidate immune exposures from TCR beta sequences and the way those sequences occurred across donors. A later genetic analysis used genome-wide SNP genotypes for about 60% of the roughly 700 donors, treating that subset as a discovery cohort. The study aimed to test whether signatures of past pathogen exposure could be identified by cataloging public T cell receptors. Class I and class II HLA loci were covered by the typing at four-digit resolution. About 300 gigabases of sequencing data and 70 million to 100 million unique TCR sequences were included in an early release covering about 700 HLA-typed donors.

The V end loses 5 bases and the J end loses 1 base, and a stretch of 16 bases separates them. CDR1 SGHVS and CDR2 FNYEAQ were looked up in the germline V gene. The CDR3 runs 16 amino acids, cysteine and phenylalanine included. This entry keeps only the CDR3 DNA: 48 bases, framed from base 1. The cohort consisted of fewer than 700 healthy bone marrow donors. At the time of sampling, all cohort members were nominally healthy, though unrecorded immune exposures were likely present. The donor tested CMV seronegative, placing the donor among the 352 seronegative members of the cohort. A peripheral blood sample was provided by each donor, and peripheral blood mononuclear cells were used for TCR beta sequencing. Genomic DNA was extracted from the blood cell samples with the Qiagen DNeasy Blood Extraction Kit. Study-wide findings and limitations: The classifier was reported to diagnose cytomegalovirus status with high specificity and sensitivity in both the original and validation cohorts. A later genetic analysis reported fewer N-insertions in productive TCRs among donors in an Asian-associated ancestry cluster than the roughly 700-donor mean. Over 15 rarely observed V segments, including chromosome 9 orphons, were excluded from the earlier analysis of several hundred of the donors because counts were too low. Correlated functional status among segregating V segments might be attributable to linkage disequilibrium, but an unknown experimental factor could not be ruled out. In this cohort, only TCR beta chains were sequenced, and detectable features were limited by the absence of alpha or paired-chain data. When HLA alleles, especially DR and DQ, strongly co-occurred, attributing TCR associations to individual alleles was difficult. Most CMV-associated TCR beta chains appeared to be HLA-restricted in a later analysis, and the HLA associations seemed to be driven largely by CMV exposure. In vitro tests confirmed that a few of the cytomegalovirus-associated TCR beta chains recognize cytomegalovirus antigens. According to the authors, the approach could potentially be generalized to other disease states and immunological phenotypes. Some IMGT-functional V segments, including TRBV6-2 and TRBV6-3, could not be distinguished by the 87-base-pair reads and were therefore excluded. An earlier analysis of some 590 of the donors showed that most TCR beta V segments appeared in productive rearrangements either about 87% or about 30% of the time, which broadly matched IMGT annotations. The only immune exposure information available for the cohort was CMV serostatus. Because HLA typing was unavailable for some donors at each locus, only the typed subset was used in association tests. A later genetic analysis associated a missense DCLRE1C variant with V-gene and J-gene trimming of TCR beta chains, and an independent cohort replicated the association. Specific HLA alleles were associated with 15,000 to 20,000 TCR beta sequences at a false discovery rate of 0.05 in a later analysis. A further reported finding was that TCR beta sequences accurately predicted the HLA-A and HLA-B alleles for most subjects in the first cohort. Roughly uniform sequencing depth across donors was assumed in presence/absence analyses, although this assumption may not hold. Most TCR sequences were seen in very few donors, while some public TCRs were found in many individuals. According to a later analysis, parvovirus B19, influenza, CMV and Epstein-Barr virus appeared linked to several top co-occurrence clusters. The study listed 164 TCR beta chains as associated with cytomegalovirus. Compared with equally common non-associated chains, HLA-associated TCR beta chains in a later analysis were more clonally expanded and had lower generation probabilities. In a later analysis, TCR association rates were found to vary across HLA loci, with the most associated TCRs seen for DRB1 alleles and the fewest for HLA-C alleles. A cluster of highly shared sequence variants was judged likely to represent a technical artifact of the sequencing pipeline.

Note on this clone: Its antigen remains unidentified. Within one base of it there is no much larger clone, and no base qualities were kept.

Library construction relied on the immunoSEQ multiplex PCR assay. The multiplex PCR relied on a mix of 60 forward primers for TCR Vbeta segments and 13 reverse primers for TCR Jbeta segments. A multiplex PCR assay on genomic DNA amplified the CDR3 region of rearranged TCR beta genes. The Illumina HiSeq System was used to sequence the amplified TCR beta libraries as 87-base-pair reads. In the authors' own workflow: A later analysis counted about 76 million unique TCR beta chains across the 670 or so repertoires, and 10 million to 12 million of these chains were shared by at least two donors. Raw reads were error-corrected and collapsed into unique sequences with a nearest-neighbor algorithm that merged closely related sequences to remove PCR and sequencing errors. CDR3 sequences were aligned to IMGT reference sequences to assign V, D and J gene segments. For a sequence to be retained, at least a six-nucleotide match to both a V gene segment and a J gene segment was required. A rearrangement counted as productive if the CDR3 had no stop codons and remained in frame with V and J, and every other rearrangement counted as non-productive. Following IMGT convention, CDR3 was defined as the stretch from the second conserved V-encoded cysteine to the conserved J-encoded phenylalanine. Sequences without an unambiguous match to a single V gene segment were excluded from the earlier analysis of about 640 of the donors. In an earlier analysis of several hundred of the donors, V segments were called functional above 56.7% productive rearrangements and were called segregating when the between-donor standard deviation exceeded 5%. To diagnose cytomegalovirus status from the catalog of TCR beta chain sequences, a statistical classification framework was built. A later analysis assigned V and J genes by comparing TCR nucleotide sequences with IMGT/GENE-DB human TR gene sequences. In a later analysis, CDR3 sequences and most-parsimonious VDJ recombination scenarios were assigned using the TCRdist pipeline. In a later analysis, each TCR beta chain was defined by its CDR3 amino acid sequence together with its V-gene family, and reads lacking a unique V-gene family were excluded. To address suspected cross-contamination and a sequencing artifact, a later analysis removed a few hundred highly shared, low-generation-probability nucleotide sequences. For each public chain, a later analysis derived a clonal expansion index from normalized ranks of inferred template counts within each repertoire. In a later analysis, generation probabilities were computed with a VDJ recombination model fitted to out-of-frame rearrangements, and the resulting probabilities were checked against IGoR. In a later analysis, TCR-TCR, TCR-HLA and TCR-CMV co-occurrence was scored with hypergeometric tests, and a repertoire-size bias correction was applied to TCR pairs. False discovery rates were estimated in a later analysis by permuting HLA or CMV assignments 20 times. A later analysis grouped co-occurring TCRs with DBSCAN, adding TCRdist sequence similarity when clustering within HLA-allele-positive subsets. Co-occurrence clustering excluded repertoires with fewer than 30,000 or more than 120,000 public chains, plus five with anomalous nucleotide sharing. What TCRdb holds here is the immuneACCESS table cut down to in-frame rearrangements. Part of the clones is not present; checked against another copy, under half of the missing clones reflect an unresolved V gene, and the others are unexplained. That table furnishes V, J and clone size, whereas the DNA furnished D and trimming. The sample data list about 93,000 clones, and around 78% of these were observed just once. About 0.53% of the sample belongs to the ten largest clones.

Input material: PBMCs. This receptor was obtained from a man aged 30 to 45 in good health and CMV-seronegative. Recombination connected TRBV7-6 to TRBJ2-3; matching of 7 bases hints at TRBD2 as the D gene. The CDR3 region has the sequence CASSGGALYGTDTQYF. In nucleotide form, the sequence is TGTGCCAGCAGCGGGGGGGCCCTTTATGGCACAGATACGCAGTATTTT.